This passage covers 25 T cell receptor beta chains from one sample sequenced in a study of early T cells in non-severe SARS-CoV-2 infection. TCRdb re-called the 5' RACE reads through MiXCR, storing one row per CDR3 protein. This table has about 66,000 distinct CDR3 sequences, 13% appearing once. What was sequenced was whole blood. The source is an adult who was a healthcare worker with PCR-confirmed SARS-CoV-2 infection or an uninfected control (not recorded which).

The CDR3 DNA sequence: TGTGCCAGCAGCGGGACCGGGACAGGGGGCGACGAGCAGTACTTC. This gives the protein CASSGTGTGGDEQYF. The V gene is TRBV9, the J gene TRBJ2-7, with 12 bases aligning to TRBD1. This CDR3 has 15 amino acids. The germline CDR1 and CDR2 sequences are SGDLS and YYNGEE. Germline trimming cut 3 bases from V and 5 bases from J; bases unmatched to any gene: 6.

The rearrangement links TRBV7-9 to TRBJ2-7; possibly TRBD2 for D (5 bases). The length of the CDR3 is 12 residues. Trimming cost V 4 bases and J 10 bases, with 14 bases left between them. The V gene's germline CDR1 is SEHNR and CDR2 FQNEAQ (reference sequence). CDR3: CASSSERREQYF. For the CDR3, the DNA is TGTGCCAGCAGCTCCGAGCGCCGGGAACAGTACTTC.

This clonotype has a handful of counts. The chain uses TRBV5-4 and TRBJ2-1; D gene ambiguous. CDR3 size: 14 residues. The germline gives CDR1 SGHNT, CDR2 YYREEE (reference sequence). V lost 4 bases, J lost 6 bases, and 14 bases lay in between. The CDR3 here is CASSPDGRGNEQFF. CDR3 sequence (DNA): TGTGCCAGCAGCCCGGACGGTCGAGGCAATGAGCAGTTCTTC.

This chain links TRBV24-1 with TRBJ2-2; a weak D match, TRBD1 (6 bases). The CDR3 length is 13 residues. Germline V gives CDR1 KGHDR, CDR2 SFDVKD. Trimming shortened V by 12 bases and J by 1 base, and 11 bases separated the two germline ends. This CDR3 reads CASGHRNTGELFF. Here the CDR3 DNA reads TGTGCCTCGGGACACAGGAACACCGGGGAGCTGTTTTTT.

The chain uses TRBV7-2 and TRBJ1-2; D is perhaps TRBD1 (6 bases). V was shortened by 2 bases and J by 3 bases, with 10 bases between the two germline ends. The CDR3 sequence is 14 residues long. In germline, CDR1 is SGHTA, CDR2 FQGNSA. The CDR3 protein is CASSLPTGYYGYTF. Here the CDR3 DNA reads TGTGCCAGCAGCTTACCCACAGGGTACTATGGCTACACCTTC.

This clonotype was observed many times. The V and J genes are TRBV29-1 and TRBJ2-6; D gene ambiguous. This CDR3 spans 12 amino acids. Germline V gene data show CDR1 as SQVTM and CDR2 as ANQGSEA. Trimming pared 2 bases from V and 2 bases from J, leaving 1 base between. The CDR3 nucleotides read TGCAGCGTTGAAACTGGGGCCAACGTCCTGACTTTC. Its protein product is CSVETGANVLTF.

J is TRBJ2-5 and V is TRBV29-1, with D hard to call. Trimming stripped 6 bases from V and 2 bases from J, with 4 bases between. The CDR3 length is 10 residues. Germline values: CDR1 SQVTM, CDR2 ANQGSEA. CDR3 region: CSVGQETQYF. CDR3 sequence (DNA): TGCAGCGTGGGACAAGAGACCCAGTACTTC.

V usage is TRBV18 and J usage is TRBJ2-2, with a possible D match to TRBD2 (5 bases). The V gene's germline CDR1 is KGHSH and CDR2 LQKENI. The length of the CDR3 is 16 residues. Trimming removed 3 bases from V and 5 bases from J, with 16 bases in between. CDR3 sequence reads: CASSPLQIGETGELFF. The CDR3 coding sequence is TGTGCCAGCTCACCTTTGCAGATCGGGGAAACCGGGGAGCTGTTTTTT.

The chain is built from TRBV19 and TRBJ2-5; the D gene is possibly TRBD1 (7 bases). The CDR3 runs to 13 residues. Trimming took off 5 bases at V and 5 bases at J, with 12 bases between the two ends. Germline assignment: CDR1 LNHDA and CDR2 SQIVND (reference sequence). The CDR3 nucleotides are TGTGCCAGTAGTCAGGGGGGATTGGAGACCCAGTACTTC. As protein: CASSQGGLETQYF. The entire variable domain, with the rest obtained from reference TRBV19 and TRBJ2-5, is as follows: DGGITQSPKYLFRKEGQNVTLSCEQNLNHDAMYWYRQDPGQGLRLIYYSQIVNDFQKGDIAEGYSVSREKKESFPLTVTSAQKNPTAFYLCASSQGGLETQYFGPGTRLLVL.

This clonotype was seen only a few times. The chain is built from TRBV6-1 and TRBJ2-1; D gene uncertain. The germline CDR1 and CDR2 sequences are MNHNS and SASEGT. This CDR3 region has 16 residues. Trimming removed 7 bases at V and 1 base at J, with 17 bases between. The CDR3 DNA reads TGTGCCAGCACTCCCGAAGGGCCGGTTTCCTACAATGAGCAGTTCTTC. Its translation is CASTPEGPVSYNEQFF.

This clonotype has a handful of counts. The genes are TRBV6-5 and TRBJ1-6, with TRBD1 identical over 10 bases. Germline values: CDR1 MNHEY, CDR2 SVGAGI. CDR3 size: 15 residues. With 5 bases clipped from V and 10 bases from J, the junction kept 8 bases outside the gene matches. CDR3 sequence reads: CASSADRGRDSPLHF. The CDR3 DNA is TGTGCCAGCAGTGCCGACAGGGGGCGCGACTCACCCCTCCACTTT.

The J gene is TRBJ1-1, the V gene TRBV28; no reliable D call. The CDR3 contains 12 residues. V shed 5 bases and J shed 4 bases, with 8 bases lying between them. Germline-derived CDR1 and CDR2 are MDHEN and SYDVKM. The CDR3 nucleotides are TGTGCCAGCAGTCCCCCGGTCACTGAAGCTTTCTTT. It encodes CASSPPVTEAFF.

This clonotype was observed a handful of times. The DNA of the CDR3 is TGTGCCAGCAGCTTAGCGTGGTGGGAGCAGTACTTC. Amino acids: CASSLAWWEQYF. The V call is TRBV7-2, the J call TRBJ2-7, with D hard to call. There are 12 residues in the CDR3. Germline CDR1 reads SGHTA; CDR2 reads FQGNSA. With 0 bases removed from V and 7 bases from J, the gap between germline ends came to 7 bases.

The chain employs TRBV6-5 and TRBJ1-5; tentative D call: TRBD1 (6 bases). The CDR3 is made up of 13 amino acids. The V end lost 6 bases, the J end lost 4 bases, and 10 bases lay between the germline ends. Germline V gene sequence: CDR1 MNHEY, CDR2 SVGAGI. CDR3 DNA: TGTGCCAGCAGCAGGGGTACGAATCAGCCCCAGCATTTT. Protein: CASSRGTNQPQHF.

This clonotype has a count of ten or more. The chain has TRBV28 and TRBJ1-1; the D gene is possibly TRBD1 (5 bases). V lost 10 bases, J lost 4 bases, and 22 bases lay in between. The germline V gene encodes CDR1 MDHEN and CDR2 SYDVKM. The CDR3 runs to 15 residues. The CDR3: CATHVPSGQSTEAFF. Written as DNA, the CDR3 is TGTGCCACCCACGTACCCTCAGGGCAGAGCACTGAAGCTTTCTTT.

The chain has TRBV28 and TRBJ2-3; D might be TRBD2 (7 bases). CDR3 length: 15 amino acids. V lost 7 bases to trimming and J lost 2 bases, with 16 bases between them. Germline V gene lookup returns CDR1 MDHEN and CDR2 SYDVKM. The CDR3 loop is CASTMGGGPTDTQYF. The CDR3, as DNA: TGTGCCAGCACCATGGGGGGGGGCCCCACAGATACGCAGTATTTT.

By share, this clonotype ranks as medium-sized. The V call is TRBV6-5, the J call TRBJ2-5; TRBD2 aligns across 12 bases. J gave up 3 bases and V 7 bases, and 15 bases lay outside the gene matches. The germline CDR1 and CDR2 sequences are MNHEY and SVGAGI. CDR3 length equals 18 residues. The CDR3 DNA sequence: TGTGCCAGCAAGGTTGCAGGGCTAGCGGGAGGGGTTGAAGAGACCCAGTACTTC. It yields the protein CASKVAGLAGGVEETQYF.

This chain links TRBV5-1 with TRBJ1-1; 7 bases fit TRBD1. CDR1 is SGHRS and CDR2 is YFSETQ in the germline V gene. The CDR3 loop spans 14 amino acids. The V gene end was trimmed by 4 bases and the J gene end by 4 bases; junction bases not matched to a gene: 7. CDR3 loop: CASSVTGASTEAFF. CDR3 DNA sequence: TGCGCCAGCAGCGTAACAGGGGCCAGCACTGAAGCTTTCTTT.

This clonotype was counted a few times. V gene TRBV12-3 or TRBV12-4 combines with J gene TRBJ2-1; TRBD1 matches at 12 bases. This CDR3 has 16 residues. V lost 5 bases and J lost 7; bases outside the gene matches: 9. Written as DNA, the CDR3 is TGTGCCAGCAGTAACCGGGACAGGGGGCGAGGGAATGAGCAGTTCTTC. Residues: CASSNRDRGRGNEQFF.

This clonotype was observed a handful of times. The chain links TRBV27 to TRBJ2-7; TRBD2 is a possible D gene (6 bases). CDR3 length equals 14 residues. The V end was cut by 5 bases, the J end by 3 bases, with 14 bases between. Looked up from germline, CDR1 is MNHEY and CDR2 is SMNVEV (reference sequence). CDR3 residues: CASSMLARDYEQYF. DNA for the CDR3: TGTGCCAGCAGTATGCTAGCGCGGGACTACGAGCAGTACTTC.

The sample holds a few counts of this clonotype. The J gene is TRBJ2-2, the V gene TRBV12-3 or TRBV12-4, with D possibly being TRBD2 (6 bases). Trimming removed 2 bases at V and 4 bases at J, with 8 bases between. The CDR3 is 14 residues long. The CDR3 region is CASSLRGSTGELFF. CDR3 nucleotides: TGTGCCAGCAGTTTACGGGGGAGCACCGGGGAGCTGTTTTTT.

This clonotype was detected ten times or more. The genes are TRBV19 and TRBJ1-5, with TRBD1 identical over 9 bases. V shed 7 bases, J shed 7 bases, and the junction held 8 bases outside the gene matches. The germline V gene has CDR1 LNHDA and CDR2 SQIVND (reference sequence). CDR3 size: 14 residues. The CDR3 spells CASNPGQGPQPQHF. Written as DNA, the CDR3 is TGTGCCAGTAATCCGGGACAGGGCCCACAGCCCCAGCATTTT.

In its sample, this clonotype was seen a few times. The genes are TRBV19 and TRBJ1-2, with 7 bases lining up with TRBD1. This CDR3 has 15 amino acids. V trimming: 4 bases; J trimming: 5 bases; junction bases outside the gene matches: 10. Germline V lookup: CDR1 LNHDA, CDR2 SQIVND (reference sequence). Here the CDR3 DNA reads TGTGCCAGTAGTACCGGACCAGGGGGAGTATATGGCTACACCTTC. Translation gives CASSTGPGGVYGYTF.

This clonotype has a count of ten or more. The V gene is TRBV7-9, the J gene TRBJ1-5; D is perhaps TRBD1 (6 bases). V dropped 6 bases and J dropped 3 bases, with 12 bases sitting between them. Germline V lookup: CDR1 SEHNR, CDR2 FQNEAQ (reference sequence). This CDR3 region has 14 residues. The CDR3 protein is CASRSQGNNQPQHF. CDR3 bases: TGTGCCAGCAGGTCACAGGGCAACAATCAGCCCCAGCATTTT.

In DNA form, the CDR3 reads TGTGCCAGCAGCTTCGCGGGAGGGCCGAATACGCAGTATTTT. Translated, it gives CASSFAGGPNTQYF. V is TRBV7-3 and J is TRBJ2-3, with 9 nucleotides matching TRBD2. From germline, CDR1 is SGHTA and CDR2 FQGTGA. After removal of 3 bases from V and 7 bases from J, the junction contained 5 bases not matched to a gene. CDR3 length equals 14 residues.